This entry lists 23 T cell receptor beta chains sequenced from one sample in a study of T cells in Graves' hyperthyroidism and ophthalmopathy. Authors of the study amplified TCR beta CDR3 regions from RNA transcripts. With the HTBI primer set, the TCR CDR3 went through a first round of RT-PCR. TCRdb analysed the multiplex PCR reads with MiXCR anew, one entry per CDR3 protein. The data show roughly 280,000 distinct CDR3 sequences, about 20% seen once. Sequencing was carried out using blood. The receptors stem from a man younger than 40 with Graves' ophthalmopathy.

This clonotype showed up just a few times. The V and J genes are TRBV9 and TRBJ1-1, with D unresolved. In germline, CDR1 is SGDLS, CDR2 YYNGEE. The CDR3 extends over 15 amino acids. Trimming stripped 4 bases from V and 4 bases from J, with 17 bases between. CDR3 bases: TGTGCCAGCAGCCCGCTGACTACGTCCACCACTGAAGCTTTCTTT. It yields the protein CASSPLTTSTTEAFF.

This clonotype was recorded a few times. The chain links TRBV5-6 to TRBJ1-1, with 9 bases that match TRBD1. This CDR3 is built from 15 residues. Germline values: CDR1 SGHDT, CDR2 YYEEEE. V lost 2 bases and J lost 4; bases outside the gene matches: 6. The CDR3 coding sequence is TGTGCCAGCAGCTTCCGCCCGGGACAGGGCACTGAAGCTTTCTTT. Translation gives CASSFRPGQGTEAFF.

This clonotype has only a few counts. CDR3 DNA: TGTGCCACCAGCCAGGGGCCCTACGAGCAGTACTTC. It yields the protein CATSQGPYEQYF. V and J are TRBV15 and TRBJ2-7; tentatively, D is TRBD1 (6 bases). V was cut by 5 bases and J by 2 bases, with 7 bases left in between. The CDR3 is 12 amino acids. Per the germline V gene, CDR1 is LNHNV and CDR2 is YYDKDF (reference sequence).

This clonotype was counted many times. The chain joins TRBV12-3 or TRBV12-4 to TRBJ1-1; no clear D gene. The V end lost 6 bases, the J end lost 9 bases, and 11 bases lay between the germline ends. The CDR3 length is 11 residues. In DNA form, the CDR3 reads TGTGCCAGCAGCTATGGACCGAAAGCTTTCTTT. Residues: CASSYGPKAFF.

This rearrangement joins TRBV29-1 to TRBJ1-2, with D uncertain. In germline, CDR1 is SQVTM, CDR2 ANQGSEA. V was clipped by 0 bases and J by 8 bases, with 10 bases between them. This CDR3 has 12 residues. The CDR3 protein is CSVEEGLGGYTF. CDR3 coding DNA: TGCAGCGTTGAAGAAGGGCTGGGGGGCTACACCTTC.

The genes are TRBV6-2 or TRBV6-3 and TRBJ2-4, with D tentatively TRBD2 (7 bases). Trimming shortened V by 0 bases and J by 7 bases, and 13 bases separated the two germline ends. CDR1 MNHEY and CDR2 SVGEGT come from the germline V gene. The CDR3 covers 15 residues. CDR3 residues: CASSYSLGGGNIQYF. DNA for the CDR3: TGTGCCAGCAGTTACTCGTTGGGAGGGGGGAACATTCAGTACTTC.

CDR3 protein: CASSATGRTGEKLFF. The CDR3 DNA is TGTGCCAGCAGCGCGACAGGGCGGACGGGTGAAAAACTGTTTTTT. The V gene is TRBV5-6, the J gene TRBJ1-4, with 7 bases matching TRBD1. With 4 bases clipped from V and 7 bases from J, the junction kept 10 bases outside the gene matches. The CDR3 is 15 residues long. Germline lookup yields CDR1 SGHDT and CDR2 YYEEEE. The full variable domain, completed using reference TRBV5-6 and TRBJ1-4, is DAGVTQSPTHLIKTRGQQVTLRCSPKSGHDTVSWYQQALGQGPQFIFQYYEEEERQRGNFPDRFSGHQFPNYSSELNVNALLLGDSALYLCASSATGRTGEKLFFGSGTQLSVL.

The chain carries TRBV30 and TRBJ2-7; a possible D gene is TRBD2 (6 bases). Deletions cut 0 bases from V and 2 bases from J, with 14 bases between. This CDR3 spans 15 amino acids. Germline V gene data show CDR1 as GTSNPN and CDR2 as SVGIG (reference sequence). Here the CDR3 DNA reads TGTGCCTGGAGTGTAATCGGGACGGGAGCCTACGAGCAGTACTTC. Residues: CAWSVIGTGAYEQYF.

This clonotype was detected ten times or more. The chain has TRBV11-2 and TRBJ2-5; 10 bases fit TRBD2. V lost 1 base to trimming and J lost 5 bases; unmatched junction nucleotides: 1. The germline CDR1 and CDR2 sequences are SGHAT and FQNNGV. The CDR3 spans 14 residues. Written as DNA, the CDR3 is TGTGCCAGCAGCTTAGCTAGCGGGAGTGAGACCCAGTACTTC. It codes for CASSLASGSETQYF.

This clonotype was observed at least ten times. The chain employs TRBV6-1 and TRBJ2-7; perhaps D is TRBD1 or TRBD2 (5 bases each). V was clipped by 8 bases and J by 1 base, with 18 bases between them. Germline V gives CDR1 MNHNS, CDR2 SASEGT. CDR3 length: 15 residues. The DNA of the CDR3 is TGTGCCAGCGTTCCCCGGGACCGGGCATCCTACGAGCAGTACTTC. As protein: CASVPRDRASYEQYF.

This chain links TRBV7-8 with TRBJ1-3, with 8 bases lining up with TRBD1. J gave up 2 bases and V 3 bases, and 6 bases lay outside the gene matches. This CDR3 comprises 16 residues. The germline gives CDR1 SGHVS, CDR2 FQNEAQ. In DNA, the CDR3 is TGTGCCAGCAGCTTGCCCAGGACAGGGACTGGAAACACCATATATTTT. As protein: CASSLPRTGTGNTIYF.

The V and J genes are TRBV5-6 and TRBJ1-4; weak D call: TRBD1 (5 bases). Trimming took off 1 base at V and 6 bases at J, with 16 bases between the two ends. There are 16 residues in the CDR3. The germline V gene encodes CDR1 SGHDT and CDR2 YYEEEE. CDR3 DNA: TGTGCCAGCAGCTTGAATTTGGGACGGCTGGATGAAAAACTGTTTTTT. Translation gives CASSLNLGRLDEKLFF. Using reference TRBV5-6 and TRBJ1-4 for the parts outside the CDR3, the full variable domain is DAGVTQSPTHLIKTRGQQVTLRCSPKSGHDTVSWYQQALGQGPQFIFQYYEEEERQRGNFPDRFSGHQFPNYSSELNVNALLLGDSALYLCASSLNLGRLDEKLFFGSGTQLSVL.

This clonotype has ten or more counts. The CDR3 DNA is TGCAGTGCTGCGGCTAGCGGGAGGGCCGTATTGTATGAGCAGTTCTTC. Amino acids: CSAAASGRAVLYEQFF. The V gene is TRBV20-1, the J gene TRBJ2-1, with 12 bases lining up with TRBD2. V shed 5 bases, J shed 8 bases, and the junction held 13 bases outside the gene matches. Per germline, CDR1 DFQATT and CDR2 SNEGSKA (reference sequence). The CDR3 has 16 amino acids.

This clonotype was seen only a few times. The chain employs TRBV30 and TRBJ1-5; 10 nucleotides align to TRBD1. This CDR3 is built from 15 residues. Per germline, CDR1 GTSNPN and CDR2 SVGIG (reference sequence). Germline trimming cut 3 bases from V and 6 bases from J; bases unmatched to any gene: 8. The CDR3 here is CAWSRGQGVGQPQHF. As DNA, the CDR3 is TGTGCCTGGAGCCGAGGACAGGGGGTTGGTCAGCCCCAGCATTTT.

V gene TRBV27 combines with J gene TRBJ2-1, with 8 bases aligning to TRBD1. Per the germline V gene, CDR1 is MNHEY and CDR2 is SMNVEV (reference sequence). V lost 7 bases to trimming and J lost 6 bases; unmatched junction nucleotides: 8. The CDR3 is 14 residues long. This CDR3 reads CASTPGGTGNEQFF. In DNA, the CDR3 is TGTGCCAGCACGCCGGGCGGGACAGGCAATGAGCAGTTCTTC.

The J gene is TRBJ2-3, the V gene TRBV20-1, with TRBD2 identical over 8 bases. The CDR3 runs 16 residues. The germline gives CDR1 DFQATT, CDR2 SNEGSKA (reference sequence). J gave up 8 bases and V 0 bases, and 13 bases lay outside the gene matches. CDR3 nucleotides: TGCAGTGCTAGAGATCCGGGGAGCGGGGGACGGGGTACGCAGTATTTT. Its protein product is CSARDPGSGGRGTQYF.

This clonotype was seen many times. V gene TRBV30 combines with J gene TRBJ1-1; D is unresolved. Looked up from germline, CDR1 is GTSNPN and CDR2 is SVGIG (reference sequence). V was pared by 2 bases and J by 4 bases, with 14 bases between. The CDR3 has 14 residues. The CDR3 loop reads CAWSKGLATTEAFF. DNA of the CDR3: TGTGCCTGGAGTAAAGGGTTGGCGACCACTGAAGCTTTCTTT.

The chain has TRBV20-1 and TRBJ2-5; D uncertain. Trimming left V 1 base short and J 2 bases short, with 2 bases between. The CDR3 is made up of 11 amino acids. Germline CDR1 is DFQATT and CDR2 is SNEGSKA (reference sequence). Here the CDR3 reads CSARGQETQYF. The DNA for the CDR3 is TGCAGTGCTAGAGGGCAAGAGACCCAGTACTTC.

This clonotype was counted between two and nine times. CDR3 residues: CASSSDTRRVTGELFF. In DNA form, the CDR3 reads TGCGCCAGCAGCTCTGACACCAGGAGGGTCACCGGGGAGCTGTTTTTT. This chain links TRBV5-1 with TRBJ2-2; D might be TRBD2 (6 bases). V lost 3 bases to trimming and J lost 4 bases, with 16 bases between them. CDR3 length equals 16 residues. Germline CDR1 reads SGHRS; CDR2 reads YFSETQ.

The gene calls are TRBV4-2 and TRBJ1-2; 10 nucleotides align to TRBD1. Germline-derived CDR1 and CDR2 are LGHNA and YNFKEQ. V dropped 1 base and J dropped 3; count of bases not matched to a gene: 8. The CDR3 runs to 17 residues. CDR3 nucleotides: TGTGCCAGCAGCCAAGTCGGGACCGGGACAGGGGACTATGGCTACACCTTC. Residues: CASSQVGTGTGDYGYTF.

CDR3 coding DNA: TGTGCCAGCAGCTTGGTTATAGACAGGGGGCGTAAGAATGAGCAGTTCTTC. This encodes CASSLVIDRGRKNEQFF. The genes are TRBV5-4 and TRBJ2-1; 10 nucleotides match TRBD1. V lost 0 bases to trimming and J lost 7 bases; unmatched junction nucleotides: 10. The CDR3 length is 17 residues. Germline-derived CDR1 and CDR2 are SGHNT and YYREEE (reference sequence).

The chain uses TRBV19 and TRBJ2-2; the D gene is possibly TRBD2 (7 bases). Between the trimmed V and J ends, which lost 4 bases and 5 bases, there was a span of 29 bases. This CDR3 spans 20 amino acids. CDR1 LNHDA and CDR2 SQIVND come from the germline V gene (reference sequence). The CDR3 loop reads CASSKGRGAMAGEGTGELFF. The CDR3 bases are TGTGCCAGTAGTAAGGGAAGGGGGGCTATGGCGGGAGAGGGAACCGGGGAGCTGTTTTTT.

This clonotype has just a few counts. The V gene is TRBV12-5, the J gene TRBJ1-5, with D possibly TRBD1 on 5 matching bases. Germline V gene sequence: CDR1 LGHNT, CDR2 FRNRAP. V was shortened by 4 bases and J by 3 bases, with 19 bases between the two germline ends. There are 17 residues in the CDR3. CDR3 loop: CASGSPTGGLNNQPQHF. The DNA of the CDR3 is TGTGCTAGTGGTTCCCCGACCGGGGGTCTAAACAATCAGCCCCAGCATTTT. Filled out from reference TRBV12-5 and TRBJ1-5, the complete variable domain reads DARVTQTPRHKVTEMGQEVTMRCQPILGHNTVFWYRQTMMQGLELLAYFRNRAPLDDSGMPKDRFSAEMPDATLATLKIQPSEPRDSAVYFCASGSPTGGLNNQPQHFGDGTRLSIL.